This paragraph covers one T cell receptor beta chain sequence. This clonotype showed up many times. It lacks a known antigen. No base quality information exists; no much larger clone differs at one position. The cysteine opens and the phenylalanine closes a CDR3 of 15 amino acids. CDR3 DNA is the only sequence kept; it has 45 bases, read in frame from the first base. CDR1 and CDR2 were assigned from the germline V gene as SGHTA and FQGTGA. V and J are trimmed by 4 bases and 3 bases, and the gene matches miss 9 bases of the junction. This sample is drawn from a study of regulatory T cells in long-lasting Graves disease (dated by TCRdb to the early 2020s). Notes on the research overall: Antithyroid drugs had been taken for less than 3 months by newly diagnosed Graves' disease patients. The study was conducted in China and was registered as a clinical trial. A total of roughly 35 samples were covered by TCR sequencing, comprising approximately 13 persistent and about 20 newly diagnosed Graves' disease patients. This study used TCR sequencing and RNA sequencing of peripheral blood to compare persistent Graves' disease patients against newly diagnosed Graves' disease patients.

Explained via the paper, the time point label denotes: newly diagnosed GD, antithyroid drugs for less than 3 months. For both TCR sequencing and RNA sequencing, RNA was extracted from PBMCs using TRIzol. The diagnosis of Graves' disease was made according to American Thyroid Association guidelines. Patients for the study were recruited at an endocrinology department in Xi'an, China. Each patient gave 7.5 to 10 milliliters of peripheral blood, collected in an EDTA anticoagulant tube. Ficoll Paque Plus density gradient separation was used to isolate PBMCs, and no further T cell sorting was performed. RNA quality was checked with an Agilent 2100 Bioanalyzer and agarose gel, and concentration with a NanoDrop 2000. Libraries came from multiplex PCR. The sequencing machine was an Illumina HiSeq 4000. CDR3 regions were amplified by Arm-PCR with iRepertoire HTBI primers to construct TCR beta libraries. Before sequencing, the PCR products went through gel purification. The paper's data handling went like this. Gene usage analysis of CDR3 amino acid clonotypes relied on the 62 TRBV and more than twelve TRBJ segments identified across samples. Filtered high-quality paired reads were merged into contigs using COPE and FqMerger. BLAST was used to align contigs to IMGT TRBV, TRBD and TRBJ reference genes, and CDR3 was defined according to IMGT. Any clonotype with a frequency above 0.1% was counted as a highly expanded clone. Repertoire diversity was measured by Shannon entropy, and V-J evenness by the Gini coefficient. Clonotypes shared by more than one individual were considered public. In-frame beta chains were kept once TCRdb had trimmed the public reads at Q25 with fastp and called clones with MiXCR. Each CDR3 protein gets just one entry, which takes the most common genes and DNA from the rows behind it. The V and J calls follow TCRdb's processing rather than the paper's. The sample table contains fewer than 650,000 distinct CDR3 sequences; only one count was recorded for around 16% of them. Around 12% of the sample is taken by the ten largest.

What the authors observed across the whole study: The authors noted that the small sample size was a limitation that may lower accuracy. Lower TCR Shannon entropy and fewer highly expanded clones were observed in persistent Graves' disease patients than in newly diagnosed patients, which suggested clonal expansion. Sequencing and analysis were limited to the TCR beta chain. TRBV28, TRBJ1-2 and TRBJ2-5 were preferentially used in persistent disease, while TRBV20-1 and TRBJ2-1 were favored in newly diagnosed disease. Because the primary lesion, thyroid tissue, could not be accessed, the study looked at peripheral blood alone. A larger number of public clonotypes was shared among persistent patients (around 2,500) than among newly diagnosed patients (around 870).

The same specimen was also included in a second study, on T cells in Graves' hyperthyroidism and ophthalmopathy. According to the second study: Graves' hyperthyroidism was defined as stable when no progression to ophthalmopathy occurred over 18 months of follow-up. Hyperthyroidism patients were newly diagnosed, had a disease duration of under 2 months, and were aged 18 to 65 years. The study excluded patients with uncontrolled infections, other autoimmune diseases, pregnancy or lactation. Clinical symptoms, serum thyroxine and TRAb, thyroid ultrasound, and orbital computed tomography formed the basis for the diagnoses. A first-round RT-PCR of the TCR CDR3 used the HTBI primer set with the Qiagen OneStep RT-PCR kit. Most expanded thyroid clonotypes (frequency above 0.001) were also detected in blood, a finding suggesting that blood repertoires may reflect thyroid immune responses. A model built on a 13 V-J signature distinguished ophthalmopathy from stable hyperthyroidism, reaching roughly 88% sensitivity and around 81% specificity in cross-validation and 80%/75% in testing. In validation, the model predicted progression to ophthalmopathy with approximately 71% sensitivity and 72% to 85% specificity, a median of around six months before onset. To identify TCR V-J signatures that set the groups apart, the researchers used a discovery cohort of 90 to 100 patients, made up of under 45 with Graves' ophthalmopathy and about 60 with stable Graves' hyperthyroidism. Prospective prediction of ophthalmopathy was tested in an independent validation cohort of fewer than 20 hyperthyroidism patients and 15 to 17 patients who later progressed to ophthalmopathy. For training and testing, the 100 or so patients in the discovery cohort were randomly divided in a 7:3 ratio. The study also compared thyroid tissue and blood T-cell repertoires from several Graves' hyperthyroidism patients. Once sampling was done, hyperthyroidism patients were given methimazole at a starting dose of 30 mg daily, whereas ophthalmopathy patients were given high-dose intravenous methylprednisolone. Libraries were constructed in a second round of multiplex PCR, after which size selection and purification were performed. The libraries were sequenced on an Illumina HiSeq2000 using paired-end 100 bp reads. SOAPnuke was used to process the raw data, with reads discarded if the reads contained adapters or uncalled bases, had a mean Phred below 15, or lacked an exact constant-primer or identifier match. COPE v1.2.5 was used to merge the high-quality paired reads, and each unique nucleotide sequence was defined as a clonotype. MiTCR v1.1 was used to align the clonotypes against IMGT TRBV, TRBD and TRBJ reference segments. Analysis was restricted to V-J combinations with a frequency above 0.0001, which covered roughly 99% of repertoires. The TCS score was defined as F50 (clonal expansion) divided by E x V (chaos), with BLOSUM62-based TCRdist calculated between CDR3 peptides within each V-J. Welch's t-statistics and random forest reduced 450 to 600 V-J features to roughly 13, which were used in a naive Bayes classifier (R e1071). Sample size was not statistically predetermined, and investigators were not blinded to group allocation. TCR Vbeta CDR3 sequencing of 140 or so peripheral blood samples (43 ophthalmopathy, roughly 72 hyperthyroidism and approximately 17 progressor patients) is reported in the paper.

Specimen: peripheral blood mononuclear cells (PBMCs), collected at new diagnosis, from a patient treated with antithyroid drugs. The receptor was derived from a young man with Graves disease. Donor details come from another sample of the same person, matched by shared clones. The chain is made from TRBV7-3 and TRBJ2-7, and 7 junction bases match TRBD1. The CDR3 region: CASSSGPGTVYEQYF. The nucleotide sequence is given as TGTGCCAGCAGCTCAGGGCCCGGGACAGTCTACGAGCAGTACTTC.